Detailed here is one TCR beta chain. The antigen is undetermined. The V gene lost 5 bases and the J gene lost 3 bases, with 11 bases spanning the gap. This CDR3 is 13 amino acids long. Germline V gene data show CDR1 as SGHTA and CDR2 as FQGNSA. In nominal health when sampled, donors likely had unrecorded immune exposures nonetheless. The data were obtained in a study of cytomegalovirus exposure and HLA in healthy donors. Study details: A data release that came early held approximately 85 million unique TCRs from HLA-typed donors. The study, taken as a whole, reports: More clonal expansion characterized HLA-associated TCR beta chains than equally common others in a later analysis.

With 60 Vbeta and 13 Jbeta primers, the PCR was carried out. This table comes from immunoSEQ multiplex PCR, and its TCRdb copy is limited to in-frame clones, with some not included. This sample has about 180,000 clones; 76% occur once, and the top ten carry roughly 1.6%. V gene TRBV7-2 combines with J gene TRBJ2-7; weak D call: TRBD1 (6 bases). The source of this sequence is a man aged 18 to 30 in good health and CMV-seronegative. The material sequenced was PBMCs. The CDR3 bases are TGTGCCAGCAGCCCTAGGGACAACTACGAGCAGTACTTC. Protein: CASSPRDNYEQYF.